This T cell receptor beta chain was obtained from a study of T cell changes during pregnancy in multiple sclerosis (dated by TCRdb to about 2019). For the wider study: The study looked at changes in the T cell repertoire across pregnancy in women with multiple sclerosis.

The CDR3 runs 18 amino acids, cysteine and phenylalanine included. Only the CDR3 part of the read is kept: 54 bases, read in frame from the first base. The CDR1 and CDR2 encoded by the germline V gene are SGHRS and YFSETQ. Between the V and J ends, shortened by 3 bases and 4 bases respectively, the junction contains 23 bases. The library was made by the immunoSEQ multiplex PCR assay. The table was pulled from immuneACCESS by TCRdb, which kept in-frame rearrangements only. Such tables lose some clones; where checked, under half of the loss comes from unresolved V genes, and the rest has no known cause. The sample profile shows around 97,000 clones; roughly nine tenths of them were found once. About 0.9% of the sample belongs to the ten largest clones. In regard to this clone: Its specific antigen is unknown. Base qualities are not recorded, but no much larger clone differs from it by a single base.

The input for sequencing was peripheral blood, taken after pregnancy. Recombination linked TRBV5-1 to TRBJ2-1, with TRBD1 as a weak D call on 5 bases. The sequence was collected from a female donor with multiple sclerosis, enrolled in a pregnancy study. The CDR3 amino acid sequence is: CASSYGAPKNRPYNEQFF. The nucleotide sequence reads TGCGCCAGCAGCTATGGGGCCCCAAAGAATCGACCTTACAATGAGCAGTTCTTC.